Below, 11 T cell receptor beta chains from the same sample are listed, as sequenced in a study of cytomegalovirus exposure and HLA in healthy donors (dated by TCRdb to 2016 to 2017). The library was generated by the immunoSEQ multiplex PCR assay. For the multiplex PCR, a mixture combining 60 forward primers for TCR Vbeta segments and 13 reverse primers for TCR Jbeta segments was used. Drawn from immuneACCESS, this table holds only the in-frame rearrangements with V and J called that TCRdb kept. Clones are partly lost; checked studies trace under half to an unresolved V gene and leave the rest unexplained. Here the sample has approximately 170,000 clones; 75% to 90% occur a single time. The ten largest clonotypes hold over 2% of the sample. The sequencing input was PBMCs. All receptors derive from a male donor in good health and CMV-seronegative.

The chain recombines TRBV5-1 with TRBJ2-7, with TRBD1 matching over 7 bases. The length of the CDR3 is 13 residues. The J segment lost 6 bases and the V segment lost 4 bases, leaving 7 bases of the junction unmatched. Looked up from germline, CDR1 is SGHRS and CDR2 is YFSETQ. CDR3 sequence: CASSPMWDSEQYF. In nucleotides, the CDR3 is TGCGCCAGCAGCCCTATGTGGGACAGCGAGCAGTACTTC.

J is TRBJ1-4 and V is TRBV5-6, with 10 bases identical to TRBD1. CDR1 and CDR2 from the germline V gene are SGHDT and YYEEEE. CDR3 size: 15 residues. V shed 1 base, J shed 6 bases, and the junction held 3 bases outside the gene matches. The CDR3 spells CASSLRDRGDEKLFF. DNA of the CDR3: TGTGCCAGCAGCTTGAGGGACAGGGGTGATGAAAAACTGTTTTTT.

Note on this clone: Other DNA sequences from this sample encode an identical CDR3 as well. V gene TRBV18 combines with J gene TRBJ2-7; TRBD1 matches 8 bases. Germline assignment: CDR1 KGHSH and CDR2 LQKENI. This CDR3 comprises 13 residues. V shed 4 bases and J 3 bases; nucleotides not matched to a gene: 2. The chain's CDR3 is CASSLDRGYEQYF. The CDR3, as DNA: TGTGCCAGCTCACTTGACAGGGGCTACGAGCAGTACTTC. Together with reference TRBV18 and TRBJ2-7, the CDR3 gives the full variable domain: NAGVMQNPRHLVRRRGQEARLRCSPMKGHSHVYWYRQLPEEGLKFMVYLQKENIIDESGMPKERFSAEFPKEGPSILRIQQVVRGDSAAYFCASSLDRGYEQYFGPGTRLTVT.

As regards this clone: The sample contains more than one DNA sequence encoding this CDR3. This chain connects TRBV10-3 to TRBJ2-7, with 7 bases aligning to TRBD1. Looked up from germline, CDR1 is ENHRY and CDR2 is SYGVKD. This CDR3 has 14 residues. V shed 0 bases, J shed 4 bases, and the junction held 3 bases outside the gene matches. DNA for the CDR3: TGTGCCATCAGTGAGTCGAGACAGGGTTACGAGCAGTACTTC. It is translated as CAISESRQGYEQYF.

The chain joins TRBV7-9 to TRBJ1-4, with D uncertain. This CDR3 spans 17 amino acids. The germline V gene has CDR1 SEHNR and CDR2 FQNEAQ (reference sequence). Trimming took off 3 bases at V and 0 bases at J, with 14 bases between the two ends. CDR3 in DNA: TGTGCCAGCAGCTTTAACCCTGGCTTTGCAACTAATGAAAAACTGTTTTTT. Translation gives CASSFNPGFATNEKLFF.

The table lists this clone with a count of one. The CDR3 nucleotides read TGTGCCAGCAGTGAAAAGAGGACACGGCACTCTGGAAACACCATATATTTT. Its protein product is CASSEKRTRHSGNTIYF. The rearrangement uses TRBV25-1 and TRBJ1-3; D is perhaps TRBD1 (5 bases). V shed 2 bases and J shed 0 bases, with 14 bases lying between them. Per the germline V gene, CDR1 is MGHDK and CDR2 is SYGVNS. There are 17 residues in the CDR3.

The chain uses TRBV19 and TRBJ2-4, with D maybe TRBD1 (6 bases). CDR1 is LNHDA and CDR2 is SQIVND in the germline V gene (reference sequence). Trimming removed 3 bases from V and 8 bases from J, with 14 bases in between. The length of the CDR3 is 14 residues. Written as DNA, the CDR3 is TGTGCCAGTAGTATGGGACACCTTAGGTACATTCAGTACTTC. Amino acids: CASSMGHLRYIQYF.

The rearrangement links TRBV5-5 to TRBJ1-1; perhaps TRBD1 as D (6 bases). Per the germline V gene, CDR1 is SGHKS and CDR2 is YYEKEE (reference sequence). The CDR3 sequence is 15 residues long. V was trimmed by 2 bases and J by 1 base, leaving 12 bases between them. The CDR3 DNA is TGTGCCAGCAGCTTCTACAGGGTTGGGAACACTGAAGCTTTCTTT. Protein product: CASSFYRVGNTEAFF.

As DNA, the CDR3 is TGTGCCAGCAGCCGGATACGGCGGGAAATCACAGATACGCAGTATTTT. It is translated as CASSRIRREITDTQYF. The V gene is TRBV7-2, the J gene TRBJ2-3; tentatively, D is TRBD2 (6 bases). Trimming took 5 bases from V and 2 from J, leaving 17 bases between them. Germline V lookup: CDR1 SGHTA, CDR2 FQGNSA. This CDR3 contains 16 residues.

The chain joins TRBV6-5 to TRBJ1-6; no definite D call. Per the germline V gene, CDR1 is MNHEY and CDR2 is SVGAGI. The germline V and J ends were trimmed by 0 bases and 7 bases, with 10 bases remaining between them. The CDR3 consists of 15 residues. CDR3 coding DNA: TGTGCCAGCAGTTACTCATGGCGGCTAAATTCACCCCTCCACTTT. This sequence encodes CASSYSWRLNSPLHF.

The chain links TRBV2 to TRBJ1-4; D uncertain. The CDR3 covers 13 residues. Trimming took off 7 bases at V and 7 bases at J, with 13 bases between the two ends. The germline V gene has CDR1 SNHLY and CDR2 FYNNEI. The CDR3 spells CASTAEHFEKLFF. CDR3 nucleotide sequence: TGTGCCAGCACCGCGGAGCATTTTGAAAAACTGTTTTTT. Using reference TRBV2 and TRBJ1-4 for the parts outside the CDR3, the full variable domain is EPEVTQTPSHQVTQMGQEVILRCVPISNHLYFYWYRQILGQKVEFLVSFYNNEISEKSEIFDDQFSVERPDGSNFTLKIRSTKLEDSAMYFCASTAEHFEKLFFGSGTQLSVL.